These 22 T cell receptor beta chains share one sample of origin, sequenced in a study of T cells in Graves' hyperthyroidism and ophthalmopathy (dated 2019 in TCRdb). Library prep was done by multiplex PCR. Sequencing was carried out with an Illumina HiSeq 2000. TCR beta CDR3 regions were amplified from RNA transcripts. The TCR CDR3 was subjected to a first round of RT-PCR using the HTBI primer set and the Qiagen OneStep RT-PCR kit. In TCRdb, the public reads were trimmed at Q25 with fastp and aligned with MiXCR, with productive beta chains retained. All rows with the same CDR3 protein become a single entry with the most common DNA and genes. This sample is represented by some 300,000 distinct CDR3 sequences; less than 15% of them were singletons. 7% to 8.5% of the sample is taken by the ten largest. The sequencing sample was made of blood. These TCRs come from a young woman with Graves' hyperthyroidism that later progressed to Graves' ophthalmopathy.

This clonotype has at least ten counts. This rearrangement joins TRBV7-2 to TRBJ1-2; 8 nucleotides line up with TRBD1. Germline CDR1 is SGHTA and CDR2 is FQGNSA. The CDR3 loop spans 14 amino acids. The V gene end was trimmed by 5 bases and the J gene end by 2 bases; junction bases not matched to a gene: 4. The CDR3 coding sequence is TGTGCCAGCAGCATCCGGGACAGGAACTATGGCTACACCTTC. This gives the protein CASSIRDRNYGYTF. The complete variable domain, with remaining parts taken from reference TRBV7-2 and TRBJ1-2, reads GAGVSQSPSNKVTEKGKDVELRCDPISGHTALYWYRQSLGQGLEFLIYFQGNSAPDKSGLPSDRFSAERTGGSVSTLTIQRTQQEDSAVYLCASSIRDRNYGYTFGSGTRLTVV.

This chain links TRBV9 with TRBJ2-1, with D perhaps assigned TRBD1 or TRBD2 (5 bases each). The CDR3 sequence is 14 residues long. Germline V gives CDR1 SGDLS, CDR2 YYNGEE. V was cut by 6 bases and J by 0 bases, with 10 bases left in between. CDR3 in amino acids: CASNLGTSYNEQFF. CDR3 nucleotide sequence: TGTGCCAGCAATCTCGGGACCTCCTACAATGAGCAGTTCTTC.

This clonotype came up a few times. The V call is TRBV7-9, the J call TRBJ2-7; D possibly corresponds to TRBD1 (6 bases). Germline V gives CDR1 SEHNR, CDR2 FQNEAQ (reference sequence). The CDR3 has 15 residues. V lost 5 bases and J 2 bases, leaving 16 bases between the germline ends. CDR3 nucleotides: TGTGCCAGCAGCACCACCGGGACAACCGCCTACGAGCAGTACTTC. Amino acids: CASSTTGTTAYEQYF.

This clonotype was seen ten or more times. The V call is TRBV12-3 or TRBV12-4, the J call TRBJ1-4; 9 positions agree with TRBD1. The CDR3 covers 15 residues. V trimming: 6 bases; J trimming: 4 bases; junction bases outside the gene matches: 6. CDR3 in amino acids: CASRIETGGNEKLFF. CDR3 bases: TGTGCCAGCAGAATCGAGACAGGGGGTAATGAAAAACTGTTTTTT.

The CDR3: CASRDLGLANNEQFF. The CDR3 DNA sequence: TGTGCCAGCAGGGATTTAGGACTAGCCAATAATGAGCAGTTCTTC. The V and J genes are TRBV27 and TRBJ2-1; 8 nucleotides match TRBD2. J gave up 7 bases and V 6 bases, and 11 bases lay outside the gene matches. The CDR3 totals 15 residues. Germline CDR1 is MNHEY and CDR2 is SMNVEV (reference sequence).

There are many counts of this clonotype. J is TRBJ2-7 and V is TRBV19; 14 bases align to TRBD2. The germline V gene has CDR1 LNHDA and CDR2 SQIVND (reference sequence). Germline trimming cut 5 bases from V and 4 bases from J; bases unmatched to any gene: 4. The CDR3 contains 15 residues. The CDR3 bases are TGTGCCAGTAGTTCGGGACTAGCGGGAGAATACGAGCAGTACTTC. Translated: CASSSGLAGEYEQYF.

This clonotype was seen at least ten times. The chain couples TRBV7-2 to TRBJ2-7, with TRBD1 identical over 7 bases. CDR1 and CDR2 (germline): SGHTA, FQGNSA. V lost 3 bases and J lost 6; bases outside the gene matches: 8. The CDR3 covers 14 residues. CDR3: CASSLVDRVGEQYF. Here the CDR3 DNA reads TGTGCCAGCAGCTTGGTCGACAGGGTAGGCGAGCAGTACTTC.

CDR3: CASSGGLGQGYTEAFF. DNA for the CDR3: TGTGCCAGCAGCGGCGGGCTGGGACAGGGGTACACTGAAGCTTTCTTT. This chain joins TRBV9 and TRBJ1-1; 10 bases line up with TRBD1. CDR3 length: 16 amino acids. Trimming at V came to 3 bases and at J to 3 bases, leaving 8 bases not matched to a gene. Germline V lookup: CDR1 SGDLS, CDR2 YYNGEE.

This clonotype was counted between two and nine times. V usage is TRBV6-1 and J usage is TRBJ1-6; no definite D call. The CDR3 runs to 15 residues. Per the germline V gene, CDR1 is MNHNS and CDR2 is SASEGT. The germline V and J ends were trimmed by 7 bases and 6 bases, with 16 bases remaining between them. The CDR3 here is CASTLEDGLNSPLHF. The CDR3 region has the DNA TGTGCCAGCACCCTCGAGGACGGCCTTAATTCACCCCTCCACTTT.

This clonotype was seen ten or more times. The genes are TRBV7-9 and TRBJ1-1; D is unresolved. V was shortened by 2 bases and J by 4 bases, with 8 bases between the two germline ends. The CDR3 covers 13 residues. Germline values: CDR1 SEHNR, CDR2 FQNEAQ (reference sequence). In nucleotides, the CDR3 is TGTGCCAGCAGCTTAAAGGGTGCCACTGAAGCTTTCTTT. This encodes CASSLKGATEAFF.

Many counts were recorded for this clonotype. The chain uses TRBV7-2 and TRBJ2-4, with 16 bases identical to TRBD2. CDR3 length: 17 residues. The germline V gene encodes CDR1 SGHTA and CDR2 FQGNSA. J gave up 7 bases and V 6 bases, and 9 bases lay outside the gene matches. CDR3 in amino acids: CASSLTGLAGGGNIQYF. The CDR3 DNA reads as TGTGCCAGCAGTTTAACGGGACTAGCGGGAGGGGGGAACATTCAGTACTTC.

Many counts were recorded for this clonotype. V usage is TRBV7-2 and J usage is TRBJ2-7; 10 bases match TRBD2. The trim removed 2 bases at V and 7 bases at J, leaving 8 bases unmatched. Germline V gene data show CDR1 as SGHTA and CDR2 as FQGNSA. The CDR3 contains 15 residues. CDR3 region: CASSLKAGGPGEQYF. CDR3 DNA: TGTGCCAGCAGCTTAAAAGCGGGAGGGCCTGGGGAGCAGTACTTC.

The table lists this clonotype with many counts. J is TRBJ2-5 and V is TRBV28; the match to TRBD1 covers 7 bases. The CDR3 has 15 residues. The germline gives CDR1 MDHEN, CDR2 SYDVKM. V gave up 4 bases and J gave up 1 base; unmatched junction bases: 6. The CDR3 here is CASSSSQGTQETQYF. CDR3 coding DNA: TGTGCCAGCAGTTCATCACAGGGGACCCAAGAGACCCAGTACTTC.

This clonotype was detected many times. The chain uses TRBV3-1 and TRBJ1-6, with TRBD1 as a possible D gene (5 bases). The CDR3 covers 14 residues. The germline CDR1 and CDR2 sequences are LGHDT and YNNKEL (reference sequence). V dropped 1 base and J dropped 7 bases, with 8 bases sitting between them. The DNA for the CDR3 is TGTGCCAGCAGCCAAGGCGGGGGGAATTCACCCCTCCACTTT. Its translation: CASSQGGGNSPLHF.

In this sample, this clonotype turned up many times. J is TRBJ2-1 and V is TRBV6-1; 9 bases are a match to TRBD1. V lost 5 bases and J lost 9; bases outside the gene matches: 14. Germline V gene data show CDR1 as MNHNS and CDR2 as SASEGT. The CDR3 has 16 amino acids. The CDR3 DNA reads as TGTGCCAGCAGTTATCTTGGAACACAGGGGGCGGGTGAGCAGTTCTTC. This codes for CASSYLGTQGAGEQFF.

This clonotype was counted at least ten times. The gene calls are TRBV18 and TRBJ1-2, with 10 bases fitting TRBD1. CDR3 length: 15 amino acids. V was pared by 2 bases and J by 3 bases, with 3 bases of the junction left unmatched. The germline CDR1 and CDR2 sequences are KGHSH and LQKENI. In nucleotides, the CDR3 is TGTGCCAGCTCACCAGCCGGGACAGGGGACTATGGCTACACCTTC. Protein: CASSPAGTGDYGYTF.

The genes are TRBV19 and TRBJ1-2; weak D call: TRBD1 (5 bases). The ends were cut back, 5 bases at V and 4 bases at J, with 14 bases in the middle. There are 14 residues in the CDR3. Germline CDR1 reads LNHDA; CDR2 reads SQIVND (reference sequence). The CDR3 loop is CASSFKGFFYGYTF. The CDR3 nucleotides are TGTGCCAGTAGTTTCAAGGGGTTTTTCTATGGCTACACCTTC.

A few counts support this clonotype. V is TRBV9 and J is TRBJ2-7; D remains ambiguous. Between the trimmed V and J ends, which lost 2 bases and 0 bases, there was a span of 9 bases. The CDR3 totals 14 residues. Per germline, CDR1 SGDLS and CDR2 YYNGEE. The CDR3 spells CASSVAPVSYEQYF. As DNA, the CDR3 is TGTGCCAGCAGCGTGGCGCCAGTCTCCTACGAGCAGTACTTC.

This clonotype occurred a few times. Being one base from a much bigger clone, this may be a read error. Here the CDR3 DNA reads TGTGCCAGCAGTTTAGCGTTGGGACTAGCGGAAAAAGGGACCCAGTACTTC. Its translation: CASSLALGLAEKGTQYF. The chain couples TRBV28 to TRBJ2-5, with TRBD2 identical over 11 bases. Germline CDR1 MDHEN, CDR2 SYDVKM. This CDR3 region has 17 residues. V dropped 2 bases and J dropped 7; count of bases not matched to a gene: 12.

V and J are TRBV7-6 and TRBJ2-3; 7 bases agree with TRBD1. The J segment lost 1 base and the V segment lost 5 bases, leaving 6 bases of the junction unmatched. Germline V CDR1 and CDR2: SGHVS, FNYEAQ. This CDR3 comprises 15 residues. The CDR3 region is CASSLHRGGTDTQYF. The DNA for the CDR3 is TGTGCCAGCAGCCTTCACAGGGGAGGCACAGATACGCAGTATTTT.

CDR3 DNA: TGCAGTGCTAGTCCTGGGGGGACAGTAGCCTACGAGCAGTACTTC. Its translation is CSASPGGTVAYEQYF. The genes are TRBV20-1 and TRBJ2-7, with a weak D call TRBD1 (7 bases). The CDR3 is made up of 15 amino acids. The germline gives CDR1 DFQATT, CDR2 SNEGSKA (reference sequence). Trimming took off 3 bases at V and 2 bases at J, with 17 bases between the two ends.

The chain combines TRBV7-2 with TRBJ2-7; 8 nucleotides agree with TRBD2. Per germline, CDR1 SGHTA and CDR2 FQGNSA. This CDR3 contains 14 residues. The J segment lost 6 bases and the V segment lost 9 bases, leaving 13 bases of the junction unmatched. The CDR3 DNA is TGTGCCAGTAGTATAGCGGGACCTCCTGGCGAGCAGTACTTC. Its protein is CASSIAGPPGEQYF.